This entry is about one TCR beta chain. Antigen unknown. These data come from a study of PD-1 blockade in classical Hodgkin lymphoma. Findings of the study overall: Relapsed/refractory patients reportedly had the lowest baseline TCR diversity, below newly diagnosed patients, who were below healthy donors. Similar baseline diversity was found in complete responders and newly diagnosed patients.

Germline values: CDR1 SQVTM, CDR2 ANQGSEA. V shed 4 bases and J 3 bases; nucleotides not matched to a gene: 8. The CDR3 is 16 amino acids. Documented time point: cycle 4 day 1 (C4D1), after 5 to 7 weeks of nivolumab. Every one of the patients relapsed after autologous stem cell transplantation (brentuximab vedotin exposure was variable). Through magnetic negative selection, CD8+ T cells were separated from PBMCs that had been thawed. The best responses consisted of complete response, partial response or progressive disease. Sequencing was performed with immunoSEQ multiplex PCR; in TCRdb, only in-frame clones are kept and a portion is missing. Of more than 4,000 clones listed, around 68% are singletons.

The chain carries TRBV29-1 and TRBJ2-2; 10 bases are shared with TRBD2. Source: CD8+ T cells from blood, taken before the fourth cycle of nivolumab. The TCR comes from a human donor with classical Hodgkin lymphoma. Here the CDR3 reads CSVAASGGLYTGELFF. The DNA of the CDR3 is TGCAGCGTTGCGGCTAGCGGGGGTCTTTACACCGGGGAGCTGTTTTTT.